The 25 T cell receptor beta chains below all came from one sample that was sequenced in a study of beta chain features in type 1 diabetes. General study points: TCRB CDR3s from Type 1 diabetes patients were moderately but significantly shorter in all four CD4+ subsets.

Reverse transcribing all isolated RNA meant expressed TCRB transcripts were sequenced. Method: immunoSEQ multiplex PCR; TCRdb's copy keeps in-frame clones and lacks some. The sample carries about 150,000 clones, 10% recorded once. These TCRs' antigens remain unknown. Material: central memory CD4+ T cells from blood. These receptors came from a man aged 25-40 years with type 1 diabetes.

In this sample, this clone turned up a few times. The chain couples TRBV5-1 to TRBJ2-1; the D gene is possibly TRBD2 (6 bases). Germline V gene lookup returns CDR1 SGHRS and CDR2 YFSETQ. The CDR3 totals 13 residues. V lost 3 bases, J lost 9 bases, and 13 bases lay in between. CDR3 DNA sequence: TGCGCCAGCAGCTCTCGGGAGTATCGTGAGCAGTTCTTC. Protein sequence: CASSSREYREQFF.

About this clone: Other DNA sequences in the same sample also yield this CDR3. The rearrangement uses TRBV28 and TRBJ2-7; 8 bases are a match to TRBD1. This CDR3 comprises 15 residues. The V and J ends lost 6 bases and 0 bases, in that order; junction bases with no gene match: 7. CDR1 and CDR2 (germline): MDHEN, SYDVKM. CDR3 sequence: CASRPIDRGSYEQYF. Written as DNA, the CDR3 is TGTGCCAGCAGACCTATAGACAGGGGCTCCTACGAGCAGTACTTC.

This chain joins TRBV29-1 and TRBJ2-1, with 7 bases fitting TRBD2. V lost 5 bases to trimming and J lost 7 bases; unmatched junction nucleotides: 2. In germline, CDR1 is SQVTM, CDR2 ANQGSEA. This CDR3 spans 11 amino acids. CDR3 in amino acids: CSVSAGNEQFF. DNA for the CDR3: TGCAGCGTTTCAGCGGGAAATGAGCAGTTCTTC.

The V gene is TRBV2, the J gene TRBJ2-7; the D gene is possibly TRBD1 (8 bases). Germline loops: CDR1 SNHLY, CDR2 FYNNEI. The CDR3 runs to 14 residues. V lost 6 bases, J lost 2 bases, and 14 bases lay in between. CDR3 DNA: TGTGCCAGCAGGACAGGGGAGGGTACCTACGAGCAGTACTTC. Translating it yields CASRTGEGTYEQYF.

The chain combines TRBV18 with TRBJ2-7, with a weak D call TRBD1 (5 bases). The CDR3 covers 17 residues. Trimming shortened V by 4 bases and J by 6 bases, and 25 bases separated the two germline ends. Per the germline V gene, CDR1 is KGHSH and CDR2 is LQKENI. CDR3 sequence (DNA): TGTGCCAGCTCACAAAACACAGTCGACTGGCAGGGTGGCGAGCAGTACTTC. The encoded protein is CASSQNTVDWQGGEQYF. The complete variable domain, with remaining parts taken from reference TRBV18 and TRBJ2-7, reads NAGVMQNPRHLVRRRGQEARLRCSPMKGHSHVYWYRQLPEEGLKFMVYLQKENIIDESGMPKERFSAEFPKEGPSILRIQQVVRGDSAAYFCASSQNTVDWQGGEQYFGPGTRLTVT.

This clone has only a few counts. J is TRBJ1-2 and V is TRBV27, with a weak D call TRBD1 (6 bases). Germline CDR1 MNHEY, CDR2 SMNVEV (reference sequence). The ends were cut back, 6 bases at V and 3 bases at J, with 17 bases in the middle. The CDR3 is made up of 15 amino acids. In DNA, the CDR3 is TGTGCCAGCAGAGTCCGAGGGGGGGGACACTATGGCTACACCTTC. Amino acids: CASRVRGGGHYGYTF.

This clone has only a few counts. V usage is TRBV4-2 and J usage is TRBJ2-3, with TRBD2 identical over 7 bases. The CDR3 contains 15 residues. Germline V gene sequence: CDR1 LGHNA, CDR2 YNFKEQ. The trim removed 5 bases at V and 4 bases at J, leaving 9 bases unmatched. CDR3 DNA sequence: TGTGCCAGCAGCTTAGGTGGGAGGGCCTCAGATACGCAGTATTTT. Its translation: CASSLGGRASDTQYF.

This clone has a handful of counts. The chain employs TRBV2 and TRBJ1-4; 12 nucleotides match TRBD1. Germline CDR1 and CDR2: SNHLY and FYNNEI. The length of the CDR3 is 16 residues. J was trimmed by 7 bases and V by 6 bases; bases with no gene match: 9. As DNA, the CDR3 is TGTGCCAGCAGCTGGGACAGGGGGCTGTTGGGTGAAAAACTGTTTTTT. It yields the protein CASSWDRGLLGEKLFF.

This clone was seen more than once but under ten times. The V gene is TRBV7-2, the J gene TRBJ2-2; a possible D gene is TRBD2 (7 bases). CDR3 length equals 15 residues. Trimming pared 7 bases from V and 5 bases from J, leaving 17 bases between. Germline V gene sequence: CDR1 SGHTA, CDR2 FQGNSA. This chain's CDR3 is CASTRWGGQTGELFF. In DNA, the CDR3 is TGTGCCAGCACTAGATGGGGGGGCCAGACCGGGGAGCTGTTTTTT.

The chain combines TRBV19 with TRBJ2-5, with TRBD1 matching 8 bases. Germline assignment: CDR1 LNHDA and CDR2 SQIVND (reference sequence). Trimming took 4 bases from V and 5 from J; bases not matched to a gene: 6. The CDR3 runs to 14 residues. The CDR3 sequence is CASSTGQGSETQYF. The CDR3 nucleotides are TGTGCCAGTAGTACTGGACAGGGAAGCGAGACCCAGTACTTC.

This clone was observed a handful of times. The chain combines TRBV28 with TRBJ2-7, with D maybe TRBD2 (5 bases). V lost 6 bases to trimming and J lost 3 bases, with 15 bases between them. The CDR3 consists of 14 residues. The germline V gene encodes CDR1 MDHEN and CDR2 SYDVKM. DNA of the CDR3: TGTGCCAGCAGCCTGGACCTCGGGGACTACGAGCAGTACTTC. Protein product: CASSLDLGDYEQYF.

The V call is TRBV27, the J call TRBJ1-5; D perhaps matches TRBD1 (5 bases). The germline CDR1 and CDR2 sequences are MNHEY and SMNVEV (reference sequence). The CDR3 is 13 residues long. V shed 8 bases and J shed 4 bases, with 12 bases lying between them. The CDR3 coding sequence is TGTGCCAGCTCTGACAGAAGGAATCAGCCCCAGCATTTT. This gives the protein CASSDRRNQPQHF.

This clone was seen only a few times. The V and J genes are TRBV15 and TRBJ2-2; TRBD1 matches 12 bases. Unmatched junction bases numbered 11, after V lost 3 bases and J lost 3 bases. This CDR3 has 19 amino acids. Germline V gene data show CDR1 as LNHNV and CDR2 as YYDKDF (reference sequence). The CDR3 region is CATSRKGTGGSGYTGELFF. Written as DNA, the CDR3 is TGTGCCACCAGCAGGAAGGGGACAGGGGGCTCGGGATACACCGGGGAGCTGTTTTTT.

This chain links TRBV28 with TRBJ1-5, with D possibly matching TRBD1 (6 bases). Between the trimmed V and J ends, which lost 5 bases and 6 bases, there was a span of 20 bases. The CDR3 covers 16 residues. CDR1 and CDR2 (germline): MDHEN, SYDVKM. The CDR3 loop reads CASSPMGRGSSQPQHF. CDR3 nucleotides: TGTGCCAGCAGTCCAATGGGAAGGGGGTCGAGTCAGCCCCAGCATTTT.

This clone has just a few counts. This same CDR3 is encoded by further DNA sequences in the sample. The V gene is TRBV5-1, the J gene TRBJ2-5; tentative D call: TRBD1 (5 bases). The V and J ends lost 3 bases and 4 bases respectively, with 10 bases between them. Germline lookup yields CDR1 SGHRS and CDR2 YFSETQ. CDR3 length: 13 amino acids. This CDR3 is CASSSQGGETQYF. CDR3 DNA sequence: TGCGCCAGCAGCTCTCAGGGTGGAGAGACCCAGTACTTC.

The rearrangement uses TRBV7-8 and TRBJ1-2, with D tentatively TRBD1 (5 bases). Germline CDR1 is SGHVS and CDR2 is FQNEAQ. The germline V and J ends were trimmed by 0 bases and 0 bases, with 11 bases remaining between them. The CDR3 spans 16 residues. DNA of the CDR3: TGTGCCAGCAGCTTAGCGCCAGGGCCCGCTAACTATGGCTACACCTTC. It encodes CASSLAPGPANYGYTF.

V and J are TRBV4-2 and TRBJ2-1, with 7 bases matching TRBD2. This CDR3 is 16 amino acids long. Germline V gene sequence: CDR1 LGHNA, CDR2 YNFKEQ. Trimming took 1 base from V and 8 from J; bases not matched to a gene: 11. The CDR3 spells CASSQAGGSSGHEQFF. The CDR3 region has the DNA TGTGCCAGCAGCCAAGCCGGCGGGAGTAGCGGTCATGAGCAGTTCTTC.

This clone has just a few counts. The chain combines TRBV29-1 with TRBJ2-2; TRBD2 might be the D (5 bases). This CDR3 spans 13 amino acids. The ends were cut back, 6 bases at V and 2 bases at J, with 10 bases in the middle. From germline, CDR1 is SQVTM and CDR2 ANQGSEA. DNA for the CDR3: TGCAGCGTCGGGGAGCCAAACACCGGGGAGCTGTTTTTT. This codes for CSVGEPNTGELFF.

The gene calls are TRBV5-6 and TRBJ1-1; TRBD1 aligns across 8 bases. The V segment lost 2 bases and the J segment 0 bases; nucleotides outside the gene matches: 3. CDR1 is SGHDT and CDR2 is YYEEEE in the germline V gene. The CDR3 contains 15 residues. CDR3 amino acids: CASSLGQGVNTEAFF. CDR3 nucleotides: TGTGCCAGCAGCTTAGGACAGGGTGTGAACACTGAAGCTTTCTTT.

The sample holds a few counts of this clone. CDR3 DNA sequence: TGTGCCTGGAGCTTACAGGGGACGAAATCCTACGAGCAGTACTTC. Translation: CAWSLQGTKSYEQYF. The chain uses TRBV30 and TRBJ2-7, with 7 positions matching TRBD1. Germline V gene data show CDR1 as GTSNPN and CDR2 as SVGIG (reference sequence). J gave up 1 base and V 3 bases, and 9 bases lay outside the gene matches. The CDR3 has 15 amino acids. The full variable domain, its missing parts supplied by reference TRBV30 and TRBJ2-7, is SQTIHQWPATLVQPVGSPLSLECTVEGTSNPNLYWYRQAAGRGLQLLFYSVGIGQISSEVPQNLSASRPQDRQFILSSKKLLLSDSGFYLCAWSLQGTKSYEQYFGPGTRLTVT.

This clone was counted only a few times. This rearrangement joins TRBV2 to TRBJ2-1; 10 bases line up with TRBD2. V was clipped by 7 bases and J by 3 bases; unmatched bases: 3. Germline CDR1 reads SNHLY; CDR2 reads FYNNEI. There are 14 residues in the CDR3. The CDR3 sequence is CASKRTSGYNEQFF. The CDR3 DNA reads TGTGCCAGCAAGAGGACTAGCGGCTACAATGAGCAGTTCTTC.

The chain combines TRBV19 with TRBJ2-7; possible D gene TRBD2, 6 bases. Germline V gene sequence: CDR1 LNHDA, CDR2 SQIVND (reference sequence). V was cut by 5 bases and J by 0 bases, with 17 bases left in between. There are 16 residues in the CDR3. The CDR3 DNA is TGTGCCAGTAGTTCTGGAGCGGGCTACAGCTCCTACGAGCAGTACTTC. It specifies CASSSGAGYSSYEQYF.

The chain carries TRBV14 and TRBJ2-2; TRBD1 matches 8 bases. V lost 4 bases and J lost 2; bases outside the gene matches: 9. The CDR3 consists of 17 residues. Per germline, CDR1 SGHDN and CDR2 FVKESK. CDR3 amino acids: CASSPLTGTGNTGELFF. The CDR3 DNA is TGTGCCAGCAGCCCTCTAACCGGGACAGGCAACACCGGGGAGCTGTTTTTT.

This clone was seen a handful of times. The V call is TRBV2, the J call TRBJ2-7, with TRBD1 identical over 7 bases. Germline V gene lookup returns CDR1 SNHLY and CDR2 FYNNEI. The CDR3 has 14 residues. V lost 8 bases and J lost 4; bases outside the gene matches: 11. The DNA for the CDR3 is TGTGCCAGCCTTTTCGACAGGGATAGTTACGAGCAGTACTTC. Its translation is CASLFDRDSYEQYF.

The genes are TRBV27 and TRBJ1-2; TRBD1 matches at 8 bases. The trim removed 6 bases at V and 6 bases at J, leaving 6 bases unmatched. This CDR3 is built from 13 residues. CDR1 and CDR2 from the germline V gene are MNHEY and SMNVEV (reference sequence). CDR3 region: CASSRDRSDGYTF. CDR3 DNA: TGTGCCAGCAGCCGGGACAGGTCTGATGGCTACACCTTC.